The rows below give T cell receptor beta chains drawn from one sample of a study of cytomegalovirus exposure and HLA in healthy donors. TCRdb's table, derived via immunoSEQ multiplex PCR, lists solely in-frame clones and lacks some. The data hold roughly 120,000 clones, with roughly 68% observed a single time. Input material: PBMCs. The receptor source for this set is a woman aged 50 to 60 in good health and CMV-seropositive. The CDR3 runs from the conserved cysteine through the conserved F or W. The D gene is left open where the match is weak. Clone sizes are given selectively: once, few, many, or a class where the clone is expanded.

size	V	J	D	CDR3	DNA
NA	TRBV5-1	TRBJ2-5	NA	CASSLNGFQETQYF	TGCGCCAGCAGCTTGAACGGTTTTCAAGAGACCCAGTACTTC
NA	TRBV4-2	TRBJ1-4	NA	CASSQESDRNPNEKLFF	TGTGCCAGCAGCCAAGAGTCAGACAGGAATCCTAATGAAAAACTGTTTTTT
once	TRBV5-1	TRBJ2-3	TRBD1	CASSPSDRDADTQYF	TGCGCCAGCAGCCCCTCGGACAGGGATGCAGATACGCAGTATTTT
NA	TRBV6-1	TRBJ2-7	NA	CASSEGSGFDEQYF	TGTGCCAGCAGTGAAGGGTCGGGGTTCGACGAGCAGTACTTC
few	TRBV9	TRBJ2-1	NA	CASSAGKGDEQFF	TGTGCCAGCAGCGCGGGGAAGGGCGATGAGCAGTTCTTC
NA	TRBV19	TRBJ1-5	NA	CASSILEGNQPQHF	TGTGCCAGTAGTATATTGGAGGGCAATCAGCCCCAGCATTTT
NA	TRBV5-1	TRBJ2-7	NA	CASSLVPTAKAYEQYF	TGCGCCAGCAGCTTGGTTCCGACAGCCAAAGCCTACGAGCAGTACTTC
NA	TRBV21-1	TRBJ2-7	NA	CARTSGSYEQYF	TGTGCCAGAACTAGCGGATCCTACGAGCAGTACTTC
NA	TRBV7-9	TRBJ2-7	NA	CSSSLDRASHEQYF	TGTTCCAGCAGCTTAGATCGCGCCTCCCACGAGCAGTACTTC
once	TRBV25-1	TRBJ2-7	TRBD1	CASSDSGQGYEQYF	TGTGCCAGCAGTGATTCGGGACAGGGGTACGAGCAGTACTTC
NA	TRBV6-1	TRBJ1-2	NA	CASSENSYYGYTF	TGTGCCAGCAGTGAAAACAGCTACTATGGCTACACCTTC
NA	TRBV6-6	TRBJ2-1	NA	CASSPSSYNEQFF	TGTGCCAGCAGCCCGAGCTCCTACAATGAGCAGTTCTTC
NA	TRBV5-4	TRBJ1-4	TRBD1	CASSLGTGGSGGKLFF	TGTGCCAGCAGCTTGGGGACAGGGGGCTCCGGAGGAAAACTGTTTTTT
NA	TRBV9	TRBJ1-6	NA	CASSVSPGGRGNSPLHF	TGTGCCAGCAGCGTAAGCCCCGGGGGGAGAGGGAATTCACCCCTCCACTTT
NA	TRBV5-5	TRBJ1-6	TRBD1	CASSHGQGDSPLHF	TGTGCCAGCAGCCATGGACAGGGCGACTCACCCCTCCACTTT
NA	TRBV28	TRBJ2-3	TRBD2	CASSSLSGGANTQYF	TGTGCCAGCAGTTCCCTTAGCGGGGGGGCGAATACGCAGTATTTT